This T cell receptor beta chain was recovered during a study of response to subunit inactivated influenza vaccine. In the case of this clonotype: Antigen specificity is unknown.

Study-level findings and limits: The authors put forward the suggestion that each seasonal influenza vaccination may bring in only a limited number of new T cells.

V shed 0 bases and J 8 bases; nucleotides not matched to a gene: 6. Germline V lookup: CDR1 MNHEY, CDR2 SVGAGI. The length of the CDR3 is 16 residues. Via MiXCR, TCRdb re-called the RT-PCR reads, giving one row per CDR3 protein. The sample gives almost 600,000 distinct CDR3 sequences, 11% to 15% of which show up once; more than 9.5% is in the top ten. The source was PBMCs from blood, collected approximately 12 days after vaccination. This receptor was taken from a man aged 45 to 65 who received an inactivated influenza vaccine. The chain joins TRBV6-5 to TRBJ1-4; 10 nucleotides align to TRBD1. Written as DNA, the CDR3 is TGTGCCAGCAGTTACTCCGGACAGGGGGTAGCGGAAAAACTGTTTTTT. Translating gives CASSYSGQGVAEKLFF.